The clone carrying this T cell receptor (beta chain) has just one count. Its antigen is not identified. V shed 5 bases and J 2 bases; nucleotides not matched to a gene: 5. The germline CDR1 and CDR2 sequences are SGHAT and FQNNGV. The CDR3 has 14 amino acids. Primers included in the PCR were 60 Vbeta and 13 Jbeta primers. TCRdb keeps only in-frame clones here, not all; method: immunoSEQ multiplex PCR. The table records over 120,000 clones, roughly 9.7% of them present only once. The sample belongs to a study of cytomegalovirus exposure and HLA in healthy donors. Study-wide results and limits: A missense DCLRE1C variant was associated with V- and J-gene trimming of TCR beta chains in a later analysis, and an independent cohort replicated the association.

The chain combines TRBV11-2 with TRBJ1-2, with TRBD1 identical over 7 bases. Sequences were obtained from PBMCs. The receptor comes from a man aged 45-60 years in good health and CMV-seronegative. This chain's CDR3 is CASSPRQGNYGYTF. CDR3 nucleotides: TGTGCCAGCAGCCCGCGACAGGGCAACTATGGCTACACCTTC. Complete variable domain (other parts from reference TRBV11-2 and TRBJ1-2): EAGVAQSPRYKIIEKRQSVAFWCNPISGHATLYWYQQILGQGPKLLIQFQNNGVVDDSQLPKDRFSAERLKGVDSTLKIQPAKLEDSAVYLCASSPRQGNYGYTFGSGTRLTVV.